This T cell receptor beta chain was observed in a study of shared clonotypes between healthy human individuals. Study-wide results and caveats: Non-shared clonotypes had lower generation probabilities than clonotypes shared by all four sorted-subset donors. Across four donors, naive CD4 shared 5% to 6%, naive CD8 around 3.8%, memory CD4 roughly 2.1%, memory CD8 0.4% to 0.5%.

Sequencing used immunoSEQ multiplex PCR; TCRdb keeps in-frame clones, though not all of them. The profile shows about 2.1 million clones, about 93% of them singletons. CD8 cells regarded as naive lacked CD45RO, were positively chosen for CCR7, and omitted terminally differentiated effector memory CD45RA+ cells. Adult donors, all healthy and HIV-negative, had no recent acute infections or vaccinations. On this clone: Its antigen remains unidentified.

The CDR3 runs to 12 residues. The germline V gene encodes CDR1 SGDLS and CDR2 YYNGEE. Trimming took off 4 bases at V and 3 bases at J, with 8 bases between the two ends. This chain uses TRBV9 with TRBJ2-7, with D maybe TRBD1 (5 bases). Sequenced input: naive CD8+ T cells from PBMCs. The TCR was taken from a man younger than 30 in good health. Some clones in this sample may be carry-over from other donors' samples. The DNA for the CDR3 is TGTGCCAGCAGCTCACAGGACTACGAGCAGTACTTC. Its protein is CASSSQDYEQYF.